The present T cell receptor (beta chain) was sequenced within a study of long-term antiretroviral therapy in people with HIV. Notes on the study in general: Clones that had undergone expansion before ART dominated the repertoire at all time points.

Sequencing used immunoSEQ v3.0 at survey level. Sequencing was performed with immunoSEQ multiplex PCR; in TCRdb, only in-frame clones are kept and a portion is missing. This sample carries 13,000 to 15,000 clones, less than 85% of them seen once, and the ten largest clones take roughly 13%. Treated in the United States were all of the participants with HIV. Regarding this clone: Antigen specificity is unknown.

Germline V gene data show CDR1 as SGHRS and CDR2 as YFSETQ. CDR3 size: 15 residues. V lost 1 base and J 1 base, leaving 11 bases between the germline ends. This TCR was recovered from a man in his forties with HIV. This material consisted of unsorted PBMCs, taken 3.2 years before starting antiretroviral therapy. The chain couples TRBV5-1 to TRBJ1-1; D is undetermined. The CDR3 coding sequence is TGCGCCAGCAGCTTGCTGACGAACCAGAACACTGAAGCTTTCTTT. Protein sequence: CASSLLTNQNTEAFF.